This T cell receptor beta chain derives from a study of blood T cells in healthy people across ages (dated by TCRdb to the mid-2010s). For the wider study: In model experiments, roughly one uniquely barcoded TCR beta cDNA molecule per two T cells was captured by template switching. Donors were grouped into four age groups: young (average 16 years), middle-aged (39), aged (approximately 67) and long-lived (approximately 82). Using deep sequencing normalized with unique cDNA molecular identifiers, the study measured how TCR beta repertoire diversity changes with age. To avoid experimental bias, donors of different ages were randomly spread across the sequencing lanes. Using the same blood draw, the study looked at two additional independent replicas of 1 million unique cDNA reads for two donors, one aged 18 to 30 and the other aged 80 or older. Findings and caveats that apply to the study as a whole: Estimates of total diversity based on one million sequenced T cells were considered lower bounds and underestimates. The long-lived group showed more naive CD4+ T cells, fewer expanded clones and increased TCR diversity than the aged group, suggesting age selection. There was a strong correlation between observed TCR beta diversity and the percentage of naive T cells measured by flow cytometry. Observed TCR beta diversity per million T cells fell roughly linearly with age, and a significant reduction was already apparent by age roughly 41. Because donor CMV infection status was unknown, age-related changes in expanded clonotypes were potentially confounded. Bulk unsorted PBMC profiling prevented conclusive comparison of naive and antigen-experienced compartments.

The CDR1 and CDR2 encoded by the germline V gene are SNHLY and FYNNEI. The V end gives up 9 bases and the J end 4 bases, leaving 9 bases in the junction not matched to a gene. Taken from cysteine to phenylalanine, the CDR3 has 15 residues. Only the CDR3 DNA is retained, 45 bases long and in frame from the first base. Libraries were prepared through 5' RACE. Sequencing instrument: Illumina HiSeq 2500. The second PCR ran for roughly 7 to 11 cycles and used a J-beta primer mix along with a sample-barcoded 5' primer. A template-switch 5' adaptor carrying 12 random nucleotides introduced a unique molecular identifier onto each TCR beta cDNA molecule. Each sample yielded at least 3 million CDR3-containing paired-end reads. First-strand cDNA was synthesized from all RNA with the Mint cDNA synthesis kit, primed by a TRBC-specific oligonucleotide. After uracil-DNA glycosylase treatment, a first 18-cycle PCR used universal primers M1SS and BC2_uni_R on all cDNA. As for how the authors treated the data: Normalization of each sample was performed by random selection of 1 million high-quality reads, each carrying a distinct molecular identifier. Instead of being binned into consensus sequences, reads with shared molecular identifiers were discarded. CDR3 identification, clonotype clustering and error correction used MiTCR with a Q25 quality threshold and the strictest error-elimination algorithm. Lower-bound total TCR beta diversity was estimated with a nonparametric unseen species model using Euler transformation. TCRdb reran the public reads through fastp at Q25 and MiXCR, keeping productive beta chains. Rows with a matching CDR3 protein are joined into one entry that keeps the most common DNA and genes. The V and J calls were not made by the authors but by TCRdb's processing. This sample gives some 800,000 distinct CDR3 sequences in total; 40% to 50% of them show up just once. About 21% of the sample goes to the ten largest clones.

The 39 donors, aged about 6 to 95 years, were systemically healthy Caucasian individuals from Russia. About 10 milliliters of peripheral blood were drawn from each donor into EDTA-treated Vacutainer tubes. PBMCs were isolated by Ficoll-Paque density-gradient centrifugation, with at least 7 million obtained per sample. Trizol reagent was used to extract total RNA from PBMCs, with at least 5.5 micrograms per sample. For every donor, flow cytometry on a PBMC aliquot measured the percentage of naive CD45RAhigh/CD27high T cells. As to this clonotype: The specificity of this receptor is unknown. No base-level quality is on record; no much larger clone is a single base apart.

The sequencing input was blood. Recombination connected TRBV2 to TRBJ2-2, with 9 junctional bases fitting TRBD1. The receptor was isolated from a man between 60 and 75 years old in good health. The CDR3 region reads CASGEGQGSTGELFF. The sequenced DNA: TGTGCCAGTGGTGAGGGACAGGGAAGCACCGGGGAGCTGTTTTTT. The full variable domain, completed from the reference TRBV2 and TRBJ2-2 proteins outside the CDR3, reads EPEVTQTPSHQVTQMGQEVILRCVPISNHLYFYWYRQILGQKVEFLVSFYNNEISEKSEIFDDQFSVERPDGSNFTLKIRSTKLEDSAMYFCASGEGQGSTGELFFGEGSRLTVL.